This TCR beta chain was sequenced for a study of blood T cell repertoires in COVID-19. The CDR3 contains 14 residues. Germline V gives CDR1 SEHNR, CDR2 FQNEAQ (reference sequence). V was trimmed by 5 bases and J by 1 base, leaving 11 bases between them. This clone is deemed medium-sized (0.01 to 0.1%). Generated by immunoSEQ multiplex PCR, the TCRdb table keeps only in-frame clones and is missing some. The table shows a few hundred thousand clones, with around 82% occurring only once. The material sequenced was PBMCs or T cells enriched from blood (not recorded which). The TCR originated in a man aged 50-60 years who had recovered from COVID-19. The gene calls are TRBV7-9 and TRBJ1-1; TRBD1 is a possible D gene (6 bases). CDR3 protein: CASSIRDKNTEAFF. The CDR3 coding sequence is TGTGCCAGCAGCATCCGGGACAAGAACACTGAAGCTTTCTTT.